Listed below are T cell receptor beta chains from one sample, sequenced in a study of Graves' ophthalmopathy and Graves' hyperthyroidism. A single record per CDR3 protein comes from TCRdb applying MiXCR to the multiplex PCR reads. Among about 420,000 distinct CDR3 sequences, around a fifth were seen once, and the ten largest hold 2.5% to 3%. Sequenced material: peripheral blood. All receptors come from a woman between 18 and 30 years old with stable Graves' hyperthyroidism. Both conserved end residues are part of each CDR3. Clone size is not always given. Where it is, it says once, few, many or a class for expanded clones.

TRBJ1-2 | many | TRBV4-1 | CASRTPGQELNYGYTF
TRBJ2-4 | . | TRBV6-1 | CASIYGDCLRTINIQYF
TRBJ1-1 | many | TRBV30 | CAWSPRRQEAFF
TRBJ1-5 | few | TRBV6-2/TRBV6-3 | CASMDGDQPQHF
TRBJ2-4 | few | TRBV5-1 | CASSLATNSAKNIQYF
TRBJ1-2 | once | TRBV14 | CASGQNQGARGYTF
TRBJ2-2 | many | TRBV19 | CASKGLPGELFF
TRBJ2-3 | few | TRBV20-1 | CSPTRGRLSAQYF
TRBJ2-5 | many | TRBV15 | CATSRDSGAGTQYF
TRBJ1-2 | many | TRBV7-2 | CASTFRGGFYGYTF
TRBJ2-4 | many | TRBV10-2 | CASSSRHTELAKNIQYF
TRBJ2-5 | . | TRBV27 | CASSLLPVVSQETQYF
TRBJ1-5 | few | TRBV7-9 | CASSLAGGVSNQPQHF
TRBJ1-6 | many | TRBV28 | CASSSGGMGNSPLHF
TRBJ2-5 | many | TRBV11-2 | CASSLDGLAQRRETQYF
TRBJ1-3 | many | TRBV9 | CASNAGLQGEAIYF
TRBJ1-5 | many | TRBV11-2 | CASSATGRHQPQHF
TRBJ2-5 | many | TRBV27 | CASSTGESETQYF
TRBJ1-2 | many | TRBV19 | CASSIGQRTYGYTF
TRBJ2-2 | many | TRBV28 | CATGELTGELFF
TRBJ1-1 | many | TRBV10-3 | CAICRDFSTEAFF
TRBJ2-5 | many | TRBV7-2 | CASSSPGQARETQYF
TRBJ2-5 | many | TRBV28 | CASSLLLGQETQYF
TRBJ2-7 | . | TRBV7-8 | CASSLKRTGLYEQYF
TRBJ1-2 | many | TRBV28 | CASSLHGPNYGYTF
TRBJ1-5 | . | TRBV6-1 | CASSEAWGGQGLNQPQHF
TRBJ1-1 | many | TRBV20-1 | CSARAMEDSSNRDTEAFF
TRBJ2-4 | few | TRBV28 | CASSSWTSVAKNIKYF
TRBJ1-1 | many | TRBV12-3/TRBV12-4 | CASTLDGLNTEAFF
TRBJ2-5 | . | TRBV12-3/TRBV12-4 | CASRTTSTPRETQYF
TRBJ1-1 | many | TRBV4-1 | CASSHLFRGNTEAFF
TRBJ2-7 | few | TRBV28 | CASSWTTRGPYEQYF
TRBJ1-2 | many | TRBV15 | CATSRDLGANYGYTF
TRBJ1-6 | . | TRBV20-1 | CSAQGQGADNSPLHF
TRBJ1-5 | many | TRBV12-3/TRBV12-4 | CASSLPGGDYQPQHF
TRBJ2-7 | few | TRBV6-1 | CASRGGTTDTYEQYF
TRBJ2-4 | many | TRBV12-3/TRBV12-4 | CASSLRSGTDPINIQYF
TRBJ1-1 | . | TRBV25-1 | CASSELGQGVDTEAFF
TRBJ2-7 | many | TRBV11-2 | CASSLVRRADEQYF
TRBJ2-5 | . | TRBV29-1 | CSAGGTLQETQYF
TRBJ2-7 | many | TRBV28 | CASAGGLAGVHEQYF
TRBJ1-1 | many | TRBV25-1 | CASSEPLGGTEAFF
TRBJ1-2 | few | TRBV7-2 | CASSSEGTGSYGYTF
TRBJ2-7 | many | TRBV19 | CASSIWQGYEQYF
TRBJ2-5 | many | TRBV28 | CASSHPGDIRDRVRQETQYF
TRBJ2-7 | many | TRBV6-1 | CASSVEAASSYEQYF
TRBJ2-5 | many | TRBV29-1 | CSVEGLAGAGQETQYF
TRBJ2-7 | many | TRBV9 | CASSPLGSGGFYEQYF
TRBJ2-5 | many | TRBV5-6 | CASSLYRSWKISETQYF
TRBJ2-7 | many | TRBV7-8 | CASSLNLGLAGDEQYF
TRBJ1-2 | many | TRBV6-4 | CASSPFPRDRGRSGYTF
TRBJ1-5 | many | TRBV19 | CASSSGGEPQHF
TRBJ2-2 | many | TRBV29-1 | CSADQGQGRTGELFF
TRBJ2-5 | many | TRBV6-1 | CASSEAGIFGKTQYF
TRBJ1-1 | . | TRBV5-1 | CASSLGDRQSAFF
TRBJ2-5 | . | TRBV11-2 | CASSSWTAQETQYF
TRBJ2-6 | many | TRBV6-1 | CASVRDVGSGANVLTF